The sequence of this T cell receptor (beta chain) was determined in a study of CD8+ T cells in alopecia areata. Per the germline V gene, CDR1 is MNHNS and CDR2 is SASEGT. J was trimmed by 1 base and V by 4 bases; bases with no gene match: 5. The CDR3 sequence is 15 residues long. RNA, once extracted, was reverse transcribed into cDNA for use as the sequencing template. Profiling relied on immunoSEQ multiplex PCR, and the TCRdb table lists in-frame clones only, not all of them. The sample has around 29,000 clones; roughly 58% are singletons. V gene TRBV6-1 combines with J gene TRBJ2-5; 8 bases are a match to TRBD2. The source material was NKG2D-high CD8+ T cells sorted from blood. This sequence was found in a human donor with alopecia areata. In DNA form, the CDR3 reads TGTGCCAGCAGTGTCGTACTAGCGGTCCAAGAGACCCAGTACTTC. Amino acid sequence: CASSVVLAVQETQYF.